What follows are 10 T cell receptor beta chains derived from one specimen sequenced in a study of cytomegalovirus exposure and HLA in healthy donors (dated by TCRdb to 2016 to 2017). Libraries were constructed by the immunoSEQ multiplex PCR assay. For the multiplex PCR, a mixture combining 60 forward primers for TCR Vbeta segments and 13 reverse primers for TCR Jbeta segments was used. TCRdb holds this immuneACCESS table with in-frame rearrangements only. Some clones are missing; in checked studies, unresolved V genes explain under half, and the rest has no known cause. The sample table gives 20,000 or so clones. Around 23% of the sample is in the top ten clones. Sequencing used PBMCs. These receptors were collected from a man in his sixties in good health and CMV-seropositive.

The chain joins TRBV27 to TRBJ2-1; 13 nucleotides line up with TRBD2. This CDR3 has 14 amino acids. CDR1 is MNHEY, CDR2 SMNVEV, per germline (reference sequence). The V segment lost 4 bases and the J segment 10 bases; nucleotides outside the gene matches: 4. CDR3 sequence reads: CASSYRTSGGEQFF. CDR3 nucleotide sequence: TGTGCCAGCAGTTATCGGACTAGCGGGGGCGAGCAGTTCTTC.

The chain links TRBV18 to TRBJ2-3; D possibly corresponds to TRBD1 (6 bases). Germline CDR1 and CDR2: KGHSH and LQKENI. CDR3 length: 15 residues. Trimming stripped 2 bases from V and 6 bases from J, with 15 bases between. The CDR3 loop is CASSPGNGGWDTQYF. CDR3 in DNA: TGTGCCAGCTCACCAGGGAATGGGGGCTGGGATACGCAGTATTTT.

The chain couples TRBV5-1 to TRBJ2-2; TRBD1 might be the D (6 bases). Germline V CDR1 and CDR2: SGHRS, YFSETQ. V lost 0 bases, J lost 6 bases, and 6 bases lay in between. This CDR3 is 13 amino acids long. CDR3 amino acids: CASSLGTAGELFF. CDR3 nucleotide sequence: TGCGCCAGCAGCTTGGGGACAGCCGGGGAGCTGTTTTTT.

This rearrangement joins TRBV10-3 to TRBJ2-7, with 11 bases identical to TRBD2. V lost 10 bases to trimming and J lost 1 base; unmatched junction nucleotides: 6. Looked up from germline, CDR1 is ENHRY and CDR2 is SYGVKD. The CDR3 totals 14 residues. CDR3 nucleotides: TGTGCCACACAACTAGCGGGAGTTTCCTACGAGCAGTACTTC. Translation gives CATQLAGVSYEQYF.

The chain carries TRBV4-2 and TRBJ2-7; 9 nucleotides agree with TRBD2. J was trimmed by 3 bases and V by 0 bases; bases with no gene match: 6. This CDR3 comprises 16 residues. Germline lookup yields CDR1 LGHNA and CDR2 YNFKEQ. The DNA of the CDR3 is TGTGCCAGCAGCCAAGAACGCGCAGCGGGAGGCTACGAGCAGTACTTC. Translation gives CASSQERAAGGYEQYF.

This chain links TRBV5-6 with TRBJ2-7, with D possibly matching TRBD2 (5 bases). CDR3 length: 15 residues. Germline CDR1 SGHDT, CDR2 YYEEEE. V lost 2 bases, J lost 1 base, and 13 bases lay in between. The CDR3, as DNA: TGTGCCAGCAGCTTTAGGACGGGAATTTCCTACGAGCAGTACTTC. As protein: CASSFRTGISYEQYF.

V usage is TRBV5-6 and J usage is TRBJ2-4, with TRBD1 matching 8 bases. Trimming took 4 bases from V and 8 from J; bases not matched to a gene: 8. This CDR3 is built from 14 residues. Per germline, CDR1 SGHDT and CDR2 YYEEEE. For the CDR3, the DNA is TGTGCCAGCAGCCTGCAGGGGGCCGGGGACATTCAGTACTTC. Its protein is CASSLQGAGDIQYF.

The chain links TRBV4-1 to TRBJ2-1; D gene unclear. V was trimmed by 0 bases and J by 6 bases, leaving 18 bases between them. CDR3 length equals 17 residues. Germline loops: CDR1 MGHRA, CDR2 YSYEKL. CDR3 sequence: CASSQDRSLVVPNEQFF. In DNA form, the CDR3 reads TGCGCCAGCAGCCAAGATAGGTCTCTAGTGGTTCCCAATGAGCAGTTCTTC.

The genes are TRBV7-9 and TRBJ2-5, with 12 bases that match TRBD2. Per the germline V gene, CDR1 is SEHNR and CDR2 is FQNEAQ (reference sequence). The CDR3 length is 15 residues. V dropped 3 bases and J dropped 7; count of bases not matched to a gene: 6. The CDR3 protein is CASSLTSGSRGTQYF. CDR3 bases: TGTGCCAGCAGCTTGACTAGCGGGAGTCGGGGGACCCAGTACTTC.

The CDR3 reads CASSARSSYEQYF. CDR3 bases: TGTGCCAGCAGTGCCCGCAGTTCCTACGAGCAGTACTTC. This chain uses TRBV2 with TRBJ2-7; the D is unclear. Germline lookup yields CDR1 SNHLY and CDR2 FYNNEI. This CDR3 is 13 amino acids long. V lost 4 bases, J lost 1 base, and 8 bases lay in between.